Listed below are T cell receptor beta chains from one sample, sequenced in a study of shared clonotypes between healthy human individuals. Profiled with immunoSEQ multiplex PCR; TCRdb holds only in-frame clones, not every one. The table records around 500,000 clones, more than 65% of them present only once. Sequencing used PBMCs. The receptor set was obtained from a woman aged 40 to 50 in good health. Some clones in this sample may be carry-over from other donors' samples. CDR3s include the opening cysteine and the closing phenylalanine or tryptophan. A D gene is named only where the DNA matches it firmly. Rows give clone size only sometimes, using once, few, many, or a class for an expanded clone.

size	D	length	V	J	DNA	CDR3
NA	NA	14	TRBV2	TRBJ2-5	TGTGCCAGCAGTGATTCTCCACCACAAGAGACCCAGTACTTC	CASSDSPPQETQYF
NA	NA	15	TRBV7-3	TRBJ2-2	TGTGCCAGCAGCCCCCGTACAGGGCAGGACGGGGAGCTGTTTTTT	CASSPRTGQDGELFF
NA	TRBD1	15	TRBV25-1	TRBJ1-1	TGTGCCGGTTCCCCGGGACAGTGCTCGAACACTGAAGCTTTCTTT	CAGSPGQCSNTEAFF
few	TRBD1	14	TRBV6-1	TRBJ2-1	TGTGCCAGCAAAACCGGGACAGGGATACATGAGCAGTTCTTC	CASKTGTGIHEQFF
once	TRBD2	18	TRBV4-2	TRBJ2-3	TGTGCCAGCAGCCAAGTGGGGACTAGCGGGGCCCACCAAGATACGCAGTATTTT	CASSQVGTSGAHQDTQYF
NA	NA	14	TRBV21-1	TRBJ1-5	TGTGCCAGCAGGCTACATTGGCATCATCAGCCCCAGCATTTT	CASRLHWHHQPQHF
once	NA	15	TRBV5-4	TRBJ2-3	TGTGCCAGCAGCTACACGGGCAGGGCGGGAGATACGCAGTATTTT	CASSYTGRAGDTQYF
NA	NA	13	TRBV5-4	TRBJ2-7	TGTGCCAGCAGCTTGGAGGGGGCGGGGGAGCAGTACTTC	CASSLEGAGEQYF
NA	NA	15	TRBV6-1	TRBJ1-1	TGTGCCAGCAGTGAATTCCGGGGAAGGAACACTGAAGCTTTCTTT	CASSEFRGRNTEAFF
NA	TRBD1	13	TRBV7-2	TRBJ2-7	TGTGCCAGCAGAACCAGACAGGGGGGCGAGCAGTACTTC	CASRTRQGGEQYF
NA	NA	15	TRBV21-1	TRBJ2-1	TGTGCCAGCAGCACCCGAGCGGAGGGGTGGAATGAGCAGTTCTTC	CASSTRAEGWNEQFF
NA	TRBD2	16	TRBV7-6	TRBJ2-2	TGTGCCAGCAGCTTAGCGCGCGGGAGTGGGACCGGGGAGCTGTTTTTT	CASSLARGSGTGELFF
NA	NA	12	TRBV5-1	TRBJ2-3	TGCGCCAGCAGCTTTAGCACAGATACGCAGTATTTT	CASSFSTDTQYF
NA	NA	12	TRBV29-1	TRBJ1-1	TGCAGCGGCGGACATGGGAACACTGAAGCTTTCTTT	CSGGHGNTEAFF
NA	NA	14	TRBV28	TRBJ2-7	TGTGCCAGCAGTAAAGGGACGGTGACCTACGAGCAGTACTTC	CASSKGTVTYEQYF
NA	TRBD2	15	TRBV7-7	TRBJ2-2	TGTGCTAGCACCACAGCGGGAGGGCCCTCCGGGGAGCTGTTTTTT	CASTTAGGPSGELFF
NA	NA	14	TRBV5-5	TRBJ2-1	TGTGCCAGCAGCTTGGTGTCAGGGAGAGATGAGCAGTTCTTC	CASSLVSGRDEQFF
NA	NA	13	TRBV10-3	TRBJ1-1	TGTGCCAGCAGTTACTCTATCAGCACTGAAGCTTTCTTT	CASSYSISTEAFF
NA	NA	13	TRBV5-4	TRBJ2-5	TGTGCCAGCAGCAGGACTGCCCAAGAGACCCAGTACTTC	CASSRTAQETQYF
NA	NA	17	TRBV4-2	TRBJ2-2	TGTGCCAGCAGCCAAGCGTCTGGGGGAGGGAACACCGGGGAGCTGTTTTTT	CASSQASGGGNTGELFF
NA	NA	11	TRBV25-1	TRBJ1-1	TGTGCCAGCAGTGAATCTGCTGAAGCTTTCTTT	CASSESAEAFF
NA	NA	12	TRBV14	TRBJ1-2	TGTGCCAGCAGCCACTCAGCTAGTGGCTACACCTTC	CASSHSASGYTF
NA	TRBD1	15	TRBV28	TRBJ1-2	TGTGCCAGCAGTCCGCCTATCGGGACAGTGTATGGCTACACCTTC	CASSPPIGTVYGYTF
NA	NA	15	TRBV9	TRBJ1-5	TGTGCCAGCAGCCTATTAGGACAGACCAATCAGCCCCAGCATTTT	CASSLLGQTNQPQHF
NA	NA	15	TRBV6-5	TRBJ1-2	TGTGCCAGCAGTTCAACCGGGACACATAACTATGGCTACACCTTC	CASSSTGTHNYGYTF
NA	NA	15	TRBV5-1	TRBJ2-3	TGCGCCAGCAGCTTGGATTCGCCGAGCACAGATACGCAGTATTTT	CASSLDSPSTDTQYF
few	TRBD2	15	TRBV4-2	TRBJ2-5	TGTGCCAGCAGCCAAGCGGCTAGCGGGCAAGAGACCCAGTACTTC	CASSQAASGQETQYF
NA	NA	15	TRBV6-1	TRBJ2-3	TGTGCCTGCGATGAGGCGGGCCGGGGCACAGATACGCAGTATTTT	CACDEAGRGTDTQYF
NA	NA	17	TRBV14	TRBJ2-5	TGTGCCAGCAGCCAAGTGTCCAGGGGCGGAACCCAAGAGACCCAGTACTTC	CASSQVSRGGTQETQYF
once	TRBD1	13	TRBV5-5	TRBJ1-2	TGTGCCAGCAGCTTGGGGACAGGCTCTGGCTACACCTTC	CASSLGTGSGYTF
NA	NA	15	TRBV5-1	TRBJ2-7	TGCGCCAGCAGATCACAACCTAGCCCGCCCGACGAGCAGTACTTC	CASRSQPSPPDEQYF
NA	TRBD2	15	TRBV6-5	TRBJ2-1	TGTGCCAGCAGACTAGCGGGAGGACTCTACAATGAGCAGTTCTTC	CASRLAGGLYNEQFF
NA	TRBD1	13	TRBV29-1	TRBJ2-1	TGCAGCGCTGCCGAGACAGGGGCCAATGAGCAGTTCTTC	CSAAETGANEQFF
NA	NA	14	TRBV5-1	TRBJ2-7	TGCGCCAGCAGCTTGGTCACCTCCAACTACGAGCAGTACTTC	CASSLVTSNYEQYF
NA	NA	12	TRBV7-9	TRBJ2-2	TGTGCCAGCAGCAACTCCCGCGGGGAGCTGTTTTTT	CASSNSRGELFF
NA	NA	16	TRBV15	TRBJ1-1	TGTGCCACCAGCATAGGGCTAACGAACCAGAACACTGAAGCTTTCTTT	CATSIGLTNQNTEAFF
NA	NA	18	TRBV12-5	TRBJ2-1	TGTGCTAGTGCATGGGAGGAAGGGACAGTCCGCTCCTACAATGAGCAGTTCTTC	CASAWEEGTVRSYNEQFF
NA	TRBD2	15	TRBV7-2	TRBJ2-5	TGTGCCAGCAGCTTAAATAGCGGGAGTGGGAAGACCCAGTACTTC	CASSLNSGSGKTQYF
NA	TRBD2	15	TRBV19	TRBJ2-7	TGTGCCAGTAGTAGCCCGACTAGCGGGTTCAACGAGCAGTACTTC	CASSSPTSGFNEQYF
NA	NA	12	TRBV28	TRBJ2-6	TGTGCCAGCAGGGTTGGGGCCAACGTCCTGACTTTC	CASRVGANVLTF
NA	NA	14	TRBV7-8	TRBJ1-5	TGTGCCAGCAGCCCCGGCCCCGGAGGTCAGCCCCAGCATTTT	CASSPGPGGQPQHF
few	NA	14	TRBV9	TRBJ2-1	TGTGCCAGCAGCCCCCACCCGAGTCTCAATGAGCAGTTCTTC	CASSPHPSLNEQFF
NA	NA	11	TRBV30	TRBJ2-1	TGTGCCTGGAGTCTAAGCAATGAGCAGTTCTTC	CAWSLSNEQFF
NA	TRBD2	15	TRBV28	TRBJ2-7	TGTGCCAGCAGTTTGCCCGGCGGGAGGGCCTACGAGCAGTACTTC	CASSLPGGRAYEQYF
NA	NA	12	TRBV10-3	TRBJ1-1	TGTGCCATCAGGGGGGGAGGATCTGAAGCTTTCTTT	CAIRGGGSEAFF
few	NA	11	TRBV29-1	TRBJ2-2	TGCAGCGTCGGGAACACCGGGGAGCTGTTTTTT	CSVGNTGELFF
NA	NA	16	TRBV5-1	TRBJ1-3	TGCGCCAGCAGCTTGGTTGGGGAAAGCTCTGGAAACACCATATATTTT	CASSLVGESSGNTIYF
many	TRBD1	17	TRBV23-1	TRBJ1-3	TGCGCCAGCAGTCAATCGGACAGGCCCGACTCTGGAAACACCATATATTTT	CASSQSDRPDSGNTIYF
NA	NA	13	TRBV29-1	TRBJ2-5	TGCAGCGTCGTCCTTTGGGGAGGTGAGACCCAGTACTTC	CSVVLWGGETQYF
NA	NA	13	TRBV11-2	TRBJ1-1	TGTGCCAGCAGCACCCCAGCTAACACTGAAGCTTTCTTT	CASSTPANTEAFF
NA	NA	13	TRBV7-9	TRBJ2-2	TGTGCCAGCAGCTTCCCAAACACCGGGGAGCTGTTTTTT	CASSFPNTGELFF
NA	NA	11	TRBV10-3	TRBJ2-5	TGTGCCATCAGCCCACCGGGGACCCAGTACTTC	CAISPPGTQYF
NA	TRBD2	16	TRBV11-2	TRBJ2-3	TGTGCCAGCAGCTTAGGAGCGGGATCTAGCACAGATACGCAGTATTTT	CASSLGAGSSTDTQYF
NA	NA	12	TRBV6-1	TRBJ1-5	TGTGCCAGCATGGGGAGCAATCAGCCCCAGCATTTT	CASMGSNQPQHF
NA	NA	13	TRBV6-1	TRBJ2-5	TGTGCCAGCAGTGCTTGGGGGGAAGAGACCCAGTACTTC	CASSAWGEETQYF
NA	NA	14	TRBV7-9	TRBJ2-1	TGTGCCAGCATCACGGGACCACCATTTGATGAGCAGTTCTTC	CASITGPPFDEQFF
few	NA	12	TRBV28	TRBJ1-5	TGTGCCACCAGGCCAAGCAATCAGCCCCAGCATTTT	CATRPSNQPQHF